This TCR beta chain was profiled in a study of shared clonotypes between healthy human individuals. Turning to the study itself: Donors had three CD4 naive, three CD4 memory, two CD8 naive and one CD8 memory plate apiece.

Findings and caveats of the study: Clonotypes that were shared across four donors made up around 5.5% of naive CD4 clonotypes. Despite large depth, sorted-subset datasets appeared incompletely sequenced.

At a deep level, the assay was run. Produced via immunoSEQ multiplex PCR; TCRdb's table is partial and in-frame only. This sample has over a million clones; roughly 95% occur once, and the top ten carry approximately 1%. A few counts support this clone. Its target is not known. The specimen sequenced was naive CD4+ T cells sorted from blood. The subset here: CD45RA+ positively selected. The clonotype comes from a man aged 25-45 years in good health.

The CDR3 nucleotides read TGTGCCAGCAGCTTAATGGTGGCTCAAGAGACCCAGTACTTC. Protein product: CASSLMVAQETQYF. This chain links TRBV7-9 with TRBJ2-5; D is uncertain. In germline, CDR1 is SEHNR, CDR2 FQNEAQ (reference sequence). The CDR3 contains 14 residues. Trimming removed 2 bases from V and 2 bases from J, with 9 bases in between.